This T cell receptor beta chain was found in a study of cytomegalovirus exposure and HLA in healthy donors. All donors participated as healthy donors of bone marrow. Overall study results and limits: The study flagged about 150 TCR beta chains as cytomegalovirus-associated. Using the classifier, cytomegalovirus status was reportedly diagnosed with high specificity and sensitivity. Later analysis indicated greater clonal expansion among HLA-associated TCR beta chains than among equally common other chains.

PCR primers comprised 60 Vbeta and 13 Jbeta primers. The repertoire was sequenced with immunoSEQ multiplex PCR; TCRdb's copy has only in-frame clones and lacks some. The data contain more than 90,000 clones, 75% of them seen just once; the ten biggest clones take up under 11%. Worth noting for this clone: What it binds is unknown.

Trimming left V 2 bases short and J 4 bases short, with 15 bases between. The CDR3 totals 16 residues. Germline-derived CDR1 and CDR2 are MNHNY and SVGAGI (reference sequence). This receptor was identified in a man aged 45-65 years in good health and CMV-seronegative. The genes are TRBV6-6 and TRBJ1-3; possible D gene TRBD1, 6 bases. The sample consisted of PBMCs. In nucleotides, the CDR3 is TGTGCCAGCAGTTACCCCGCGGACAGTCTCGGAAACACCATATATTTT. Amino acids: CASSYPADSLGNTIYF.